The next 30 T cell receptor beta chains were all read from a single sample in a study of identical twins. From the 5' RACE reads, TCRdb called clonotypes with MiXCR, one entry per CDR3 protein. This sample has 350,000 or so distinct CDR3 sequences, with 9% to 10% found just once. The specimen was naive T cells sorted from blood. The receptors originated from a woman aged 50 to 60 in good health.

V is TRBV2 and J is TRBJ2-2, with 8 nucleotides matching TRBD1. The CDR3 totals 15 residues. J gave up 4 bases and V 2 bases, and 3 bases lay outside the gene matches. CDR1 is SNHLY, CDR2 FYNNEI, per germline. CDR3 sequence reads: CASSEPTGATGELFF. DNA for the CDR3: TGTGCCAGCAGTGAACCGACAGGGGCCACCGGGGAGCTGTTTTTT. Variable domain in full (rest from reference TRBV2 and TRBJ2-2): EPEVTQTPSHQVTQMGQEVILRCVPISNHLYFYWYRQILGQKVEFLVSFYNNEISEKSEIFDDQFSVERPDGSNFTLKIRSTKLEDSAMYFCASSEPTGATGELFFGEGSRLTVL.

The chain joins TRBV6-1 to TRBJ2-3; the match to TRBD2 covers 11 bases. Germline V gene sequence: CDR1 MNHNS, CDR2 SASEGT. Unmatched junction bases numbered 11, after V lost 7 bases and J lost 5 bases. The CDR3 contains 16 residues. DNA for the CDR3: TGTGCCAGCAATAGGGTAGCGGGAGGGCCAGGAGATACGCAGTATTTT. It codes for CASNRVAGGPGDTQYF.

This clonotype was seen only a few times. The CDR3 nucleotides read TGCGCCAGCAGCCGCGGGAGTAGTCTTTCTGAGCAGTTCTTC. This encodes CASSRGSSLSEQFF. The chain links TRBV4-1 to TRBJ2-1, with 7 bases that match TRBD2. J gave up 9 bases and V 4 bases, and 9 bases lay outside the gene matches. In germline, CDR1 is MGHRA, CDR2 YSYEKL. The CDR3 is made up of 14 amino acids.

This clonotype was counted many times. J is TRBJ2-1 and V is TRBV12-3 or TRBV12-4, with 9 bases fitting TRBD2. V gave up 4 bases and J gave up 9 bases; unmatched junction bases: 10. The CDR3 contains 15 residues. CDR3 nucleotide sequence: TGTGCCAGCAGTTACCGTGCTAGCGGGATAAGTGAGCAGTTCTTC. Translating gives CASSYRASGISEQFF.

This clonotype appeared a few times. The chain uses TRBV12-5 and TRBJ2-7; D is possibly TRBD2 (5 bases). CDR3 length equals 14 residues. Between the trimmed V and J ends, which lost 1 base and 6 bases, there was a span of 13 bases. Germline assignment: CDR1 LGHNT and CDR2 FRNRAP. Here the CDR3 reads CASGLDPLGVEQYV. CDR3 nucleotide sequence: TGTGCTAGTGGTTTGGATCCCCTCGGGGTCGAGCAGTACGTC.

In this sample, this clonotype turned up a few times. The chain links TRBV6-2 or TRBV6-3 to TRBJ2-1; D tentatively reads TRBD1 or TRBD2 (5 bases each). The V end was cut by 9 bases, the J end by 4 bases, with 22 bases between. Germline-derived CDR1 and CDR2 are MNHEY and SVGEGT. CDR3 length: 16 residues. The CDR3 is CASSPGTNGPYNEQFF. The CDR3, as DNA: TGTGCCAGTTCACCCGGGACCAACGGGCCATACAATGAGCAGTTCTTC.

This clonotype was counted between two and nine times. The V call is TRBV30, the J call TRBJ2-1; the match to TRBD2 covers 10 bases. CDR1 is GTSNPN, CDR2 SVGIG, per germline (reference sequence). After removal of 2 bases from V and 10 bases from J, the junction contained 11 bases not matched to a gene. The CDR3 sequence is 15 residues long. As DNA, the CDR3 is TGTGCCTGGAGTTTGAGCCTAGCGGGAGCCTGGGAGCAGTTCTTC. It is translated as CAWSLSLAGAWEQFF.

This clonotype was observed at least ten times. V is TRBV20-1 and J is TRBJ1-2; D perhaps matches TRBD1 (5 bases). This CDR3 has 15 residues. The germline V gene encodes CDR1 DFQATT and CDR2 SNEGSKA (reference sequence). The V end lost 3 bases, the J end lost 1 base, and 15 bases lay between the germline ends. The CDR3 protein is CSARFPRGFNYGYTF. The CDR3 coding sequence is TGCAGTGCTAGGTTTCCGAGGGGTTTTAACTATGGCTACACCTTC.

This clonotype was found many times. The chain couples TRBV14 to TRBJ2-7, with TRBD2 matching over 13 bases. In germline, CDR1 is SGHDN, CDR2 FVKESK. The ends lost 4 bases at V and 4 bases at J; junction bases unmatched: 4. The CDR3 is 15 residues long. CDR3 in amino acids: CASSPWTSGSYEQYF. As DNA, the CDR3 is TGTGCCAGCAGCCCCTGGACTAGCGGGAGTTACGAGCAGTACTTC. Complete variable domain (other parts from reference TRBV14 and TRBJ2-7): EAGVTQFPSHSVIEKGQTVTLRCDPISGHDNLYWYRRVMGKEIKFLLHFVKESKQDESGMPNNRFLAERTGGTYSTLKVQPAELEDSGVYFCASSPWTSGSYEQYFGPGTRLTVT.

This clonotype showed up just a few times. V gene TRBV12-3 or TRBV12-4 combines with J gene TRBJ2-7; 7 bases map to TRBD1. V lost 4 bases and J lost 0; bases outside the gene matches: 9. This CDR3 comprises 16 residues. The CDR3 sequence is CASSSIGQAFSYEQYF. The CDR3 nucleotides read TGTGCCAGCAGTTCGATAGGACAGGCGTTCTCCTACGAGCAGTACTTC.

This clonotype was counted only a few times. The chain carries TRBV16 and TRBJ1-5; TRBD1 is a possible D gene (5 bases). The CDR3 totals 13 residues. With 4 bases removed from V and 9 bases from J, the gap between germline ends came to 13 bases. CDR1 KGHSY and CDR2 FQNENV come from the germline V gene. This CDR3 is CASSPPRRGPQHF. The CDR3 DNA follows: TGTGCCAGCAGCCCCCCGAGGAGGGGGCCCCAGCATTTT.

This clonotype occurred many times. The CDR3 reads CSARGGLADTGELFF. In DNA, the CDR3 is TGCAGTGCCCGGGGTGGGTTAGCGGACACCGGGGAGCTGTTTTTT. V gene TRBV20-1 combines with J gene TRBJ2-2; tentative D call: TRBD2 (6 bases). The CDR3 consists of 15 residues. The V end lost 6 bases, the J end lost 3 bases, and 17 bases lay between the germline ends. From germline, CDR1 is DFQATT and CDR2 SNEGSKA (reference sequence).

The J gene is TRBJ1-3, the V gene TRBV5-1; D unclear. CDR1 is SGHRS, CDR2 YFSETQ, per germline. The CDR3 runs to 14 residues. The germline V and J ends were trimmed by 1 base and 2 bases, with 7 bases remaining between them. The CDR3 coding sequence is TGCGCCAGCAGCTTGATGGGGACTGGAAACACCATATATTTT. This codes for CASSLMGTGNTIYF.

This clonotype turned up a few times. In DNA, the CDR3 is TGTGCCAGCCGAAGAGGGGTCAATGAGCAGTTCTTC. Protein sequence: CASRRGVNEQFF. V and J are TRBV19 and TRBJ2-1; possibly TRBD1 or TRBD2 for D (5 bases each). Trimming pared 9 bases from V and 6 bases from J, leaving 12 bases between. CDR3 length equals 12 residues. The germline CDR1 and CDR2 sequences are LNHDA and SQIVND (reference sequence).

The genes are TRBV27 and TRBJ2-1; 8 nucleotides align to TRBD1. Trimming removed 10 bases from V and 7 bases from J; junction bases left unmatched: 12. In germline, CDR1 is MNHEY, CDR2 SMNVEV (reference sequence). The CDR3 has 14 amino acids. Written as DNA, the CDR3 is TGTGCCACTAGGGGCCAGGGGGCGCGGAATGAGCAGTTCTTC. This translates into CATRGQGARNEQFF.

The chain uses TRBV5-1 and TRBJ1-1, with D possibly matching TRBD1 (5 bases). V shed 2 bases and J shed 5 bases, with 19 bases lying between them. Looked up from germline, CDR1 is SGHRS and CDR2 is YFSETQ. CDR3 length: 16 residues. CDR3 amino acids: CASSLVSILRGTEAFF. The CDR3 DNA is TGCGCCAGCAGCTTAGTTTCGATCCTTCGGGGGACTGAAGCTTTCTTT.

This clonotype has a handful of counts. The chain couples TRBV30 to TRBJ2-7; tentatively, D is TRBD2 (6 bases). This CDR3 comprises 13 residues. The germline V gene has CDR1 GTSNPN and CDR2 SVGIG (reference sequence). Between the trimmed V and J ends, which lost 2 bases and 2 bases, there was a span of 10 bases. The CDR3 reads CAWSRGRTYEQYV. Here the CDR3 DNA reads TGTGCCTGGAGTCGGGGGAGGACCTACGAGCAGTACGTC.

This clonotype was seen a handful of times. The genes are TRBV5-1 and TRBJ2-2, with TRBD2 as a possible D gene (7 bases). The CDR3 covers 14 residues. Germline lookup yields CDR1 SGHRS and CDR2 YFSETQ. V was clipped by 2 bases and J by 6 bases, with 11 bases between them. In DNA form, the CDR3 reads TGCGCCAGCAGCTTAGCGGGACACGCCGGGGAGCTGTTTTTT. Translated, it gives CASSLAGHAGELFF.

This clonotype was counted only a few times. The chain couples TRBV11-2 to TRBJ2-7; no firm D call. Germline-derived CDR1 and CDR2 are SGHAT and FQNNGV. The CDR3 contains 13 residues. The V end was cut by 1 base, the J end by 2 bases, with 6 bases between. The CDR3 reads CASSLGGTYEQYV. In nucleotides, the CDR3 is TGTGCCAGCAGCTTAGGCGGTACCTACGAGCAGTACGTC.

This clonotype was counted many times. The CDR3 DNA is TGTGCCAGCAGCTTAGATCTTCCCTACGAGCAGTACTTC. Amino acid sequence: CASSLDLPYEQYF. The V call is TRBV11-2, the J call TRBJ2-7; D is undetermined. The CDR3 covers 13 residues. V was trimmed by 0 bases and J by 2 bases, leaving 5 bases between them. Germline V gene data show CDR1 as SGHAT and CDR2 as FQNNGV. The variable domain in full, completed from reference TRBV11-2 and TRBJ2-7, reads EAGVAQSPRYKIIEKRQSVAFWCNPISGHATLYWYQQILGQGPKLLIQFQNNGVVDDSQLPKDRFSAERLKGVDSTLKIQPAKLEDSAVYLCASSLDLPYEQYFGPGTRLTVT.

This clonotype was found many times. The J gene is TRBJ2-1, the V gene TRBV28; 8 positions match TRBD2. Looked up from germline, CDR1 is MDHEN and CDR2 is SYDVKM. The V gene end was trimmed by 5 bases and the J gene end by 15 bases; junction bases not matched to a gene: 6. This CDR3 spans 11 amino acids. For the CDR3, the DNA is TGTGCCAGCAGTGGCCGGGGGGGCGGGTTCTTC. Protein sequence: CASSGRGGGFF.

This clonotype was seen a few times. The rearrangement joins TRBV20-1 to TRBJ2-5; 7 bases match TRBD2. The junction had 9 bases not matched to a gene; V was cut back by 6 bases and J by 5 bases. Per germline, CDR1 DFQATT and CDR2 SNEGSKA (reference sequence). The CDR3 runs 13 residues. The CDR3 coding sequence is TGCAGTGCAGCCCTCGGGGGGTTGGAGACCCAGTACTTC. This sequence encodes CSAALGGLETQYF.

This clonotype came up a few times. The chain is built from TRBV20-1 and TRBJ1-1; 9 nucleotides match TRBD1. Germline V gene data show CDR1 as DFQATT and CDR2 as SNEGSKA (reference sequence). Germline trimming cut 2 bases from V and 4 bases from J; bases unmatched to any gene: 5. The CDR3 has 14 residues. This CDR3 is CSARKGQGFTEAFF. The CDR3 DNA reads TGCAGTGCTAGAAAGGGACAGGGATTCACTGAAGCTTTCTTT.

This clonotype was seen more than once but under ten times. This chain uses TRBV5-1 with TRBJ2-5, with 9 bases aligning to TRBD1. The CDR3 has 15 residues. Germline V CDR1 and CDR2: SGHRS, YFSETQ. With 5 bases clipped from V and 4 bases from J, the junction kept 9 bases outside the gene matches. Here the CDR3 DNA reads TGCGCCAGCAGTCAGGGACAGGGCCTCCGAGAGACCCAGTACTTC. This sequence encodes CASSQGQGLRETQYF.

This clonotype came up many times. The chain joins TRBV11-2 to TRBJ2-1; 7 nucleotides agree with TRBD1. This CDR3 spans 15 amino acids. The J segment lost 8 bases and the V segment lost 5 bases, leaving 12 bases of the junction unmatched. Per the germline V gene, CDR1 is SGHAT and CDR2 is FQNNGV. The CDR3 nucleotides read TGTGCCAGCAGCCCACCTGGCAGGGGGATCGATGAGCAGTTCTTC. It yields the protein CASSPPGRGIDEQFF.

The genes are TRBV12-3 or TRBV12-4 and TRBJ2-1; 7 bases are a match to TRBD2. The junction had 8 bases not matched to a gene; V was cut back by 3 bases and J by 9 bases. The CDR3 is made up of 14 amino acids. The CDR3 sequence is CASSFGAGTFEQFF. The CDR3 DNA reads as TGTGCCAGCAGTTTCGGAGCGGGAACATTTGAGCAGTTCTTC.

This rearrangement joins TRBV3-1 to TRBJ2-3; 10 bases are a match to TRBD2. V gave up 2 bases and J gave up 10 bases; unmatched junction bases: 6. The CDR3 runs to 14 residues. CDR1 is LGHDT and CDR2 is YNNKEL in the germline V gene (reference sequence). Here the CDR3 reads CASSQLETSGSQYF. The CDR3, as DNA: TGTGCCAGCAGCCAACTTGAGACTAGCGGGTCGCAGTATTTT.

This clonotype was seen ten or more times. The gene calls are TRBV5-1 and TRBJ2-2; 10 bases line up with TRBD2. This CDR3 has 16 residues. With 3 bases clipped from V and 5 bases from J, the junction kept 7 bases outside the gene matches. The germline gives CDR1 SGHRS, CDR2 YFSETQ. The CDR3 coding sequence is TGCGCCAGCAGCTCCCTGGCTAGCGGGAGTACCGGGGAGCTGTTTTTT. Encoded protein: CASSSLASGSTGELFF.

In its sample, this clonotype was seen many times. The chain links TRBV5-1 to TRBJ2-7; tentatively, D is TRBD1 (5 bases). The length of the CDR3 is 14 residues. The germline CDR1 and CDR2 sequences are SGHRS and YFSETQ. Trimming stripped 1 base from V and 7 bases from J, with 15 bases between. Here the CDR3 reads CASSLIPGMGEQYV. The CDR3, as DNA: TGCGCCAGCAGCTTGATACCAGGGATGGGAGAGCAGTACGTC.

This rearrangement joins TRBV10-3 to TRBJ2-7; 8 nucleotides agree with TRBD1. J gave up 3 bases and V 6 bases, and 4 bases lay outside the gene matches. This CDR3 spans 13 amino acids. Germline CDR1 reads ENHRY; CDR2 reads SYGVKD. CDR3 protein: CAISYDRGYEQYV. In nucleotides, the CDR3 is TGTGCCATCAGCTACGACAGGGGCTACGAGCAGTACGTC.